The 31 T cell receptor beta chains below were found in one sample sequenced in a study of shared clonotypes between healthy human individuals. Using immunoSEQ multiplex PCR, the repertoire was profiled, and TCRdb retains in-frame clones only, with some absent. The data hold more than 2,000,000 clones, with 85% to 95% observed a single time. The sequencing input was naive CD4+ T cells sorted from blood. Subset: CD45RA+ positively selected. Source of these receptors: a man between 18 and 35 years old in good health.

The chain employs TRBV29-1 and TRBJ1-2, with 8 positions matching TRBD1. The CDR3 runs 15 residues. The junction had 8 bases not matched to a gene; V was cut back by 5 bases and J by 0 bases. Germline values: CDR1 SQVTM, CDR2 ANQGSEA. The CDR3 loop reads CSVLPGDRTNYGYTF. The CDR3, as DNA: TGCAGCGTTCTCCCCGGGGACAGGACTAACTATGGCTACACCTTC. Full variable domain (missing parts from reference TRBV29-1 and TRBJ1-2): SAVISQKPSRDICQRGTSLTIQCQVDSQVTMMFWYRQQPGQSLTLIATANQGSEATYESGFVIDKFPISRPNLTFSTLTVSNMSPEDSSIYLCSVLPGDRTNYGYTFGSGTRLTVV.

The genes are TRBV9 and TRBJ1-2; TRBD1 is a possible D gene (6 bases). Trimming stripped 4 bases from V and 2 bases from J, with 15 bases between. CDR1 SGDLS and CDR2 YYNGEE come from the germline V gene. This CDR3 region has 15 residues. In DNA form, the CDR3 reads TGTGCCAGCAGCTTCATGTCGACAGGAAACTATGGCTACACCTTC. Protein: CASSFMSTGNYGYTF.

The V gene is TRBV5-6, the J gene TRBJ2-2; TRBD2 matches at 8 bases. The V segment lost 4 bases and the J segment 4 bases; nucleotides outside the gene matches: 3. Germline CDR1 reads SGHDT; CDR2 reads YYEEEE. The CDR3 has 14 residues. In DNA form, the CDR3 reads TGTGCCAGCAGCCCCGGGACTAGCACCGGGGAGCTGTTTTTT. It specifies CASSPGTSTGELFF.

This clone was recorded once. This chain uses TRBV12-5 with TRBJ1-2; D is possibly TRBD1 (5 bases). CDR1 and CDR2 from the germline V gene are LGHNT and FRNRAP. There are 16 residues in the CDR3. V lost 5 bases and J 6 bases, leaving 22 bases between the germline ends. CDR3 DNA: TGTGCTAGTGGTAACGCACCTGTGGGGGGAAGGGATGGCTACACCTTC. Translation: CASGNAPVGGRDGYTF.

The J gene is TRBJ2-7, the V gene TRBV30, with TRBD2 identical over 10 bases. Germline values: CDR1 GTSNPN, CDR2 SVGIG (reference sequence). V trimming: 3 bases; J trimming: 4 bases; junction bases outside the gene matches: 6. The CDR3 totals 14 residues. DNA of the CDR3: TGTGCCTGGAGCTCCGCTAGCGGGAGATACGAGCAGTACTTC. Amino acid sequence: CAWSSASGRYEQYF.

This sequence joins TRBV30 and TRBJ1-1; no reliable D call. The CDR3 runs to 13 residues. Germline V gives CDR1 GTSNPN, CDR2 SVGIG (reference sequence). The V and J ends lost 1 base and 3 bases respectively, with 9 bases between them. The DNA for the CDR3 is TGTGCCTGGAGTGAGAGGCAAGACACTGAAGCTTTCTTT. This sequence encodes CAWSERQDTEAFF.

The chain is built from TRBV25-1 and TRBJ2-1; TRBD1 matches 8 bases. V dropped 4 bases and J dropped 15; count of bases not matched to a gene: 5. The germline V gene encodes CDR1 MGHDK and CDR2 SYGVNS. This CDR3 region has 11 residues. CDR3 sequence (DNA): TGTGCCAGCAGTGGGGGACAGGTATTGTTCTTC. This encodes CASSGGQVLFF.

The chain links TRBV5-1 to TRBJ2-7; possibly TRBD1 or TRBD2 for D (6 bases each). CDR3 length equals 13 residues. Germline CDR1 SGHRS, CDR2 YFSETQ. V dropped 2 bases and J dropped 5 bases, with 11 bases sitting between them. CDR3 nucleotides: TGCGCCAGCAGCTTAACGGGGGCCAACGAGCAGTACTTC. Amino acids: CASSLTGANEQYF.

The CDR3 region is CASSFRRVANTGELFF. The CDR3 DNA is TGTGCCAGTAGTTTTAGGCGGGTCGCGAACACCGGGGAGCTGTTTTTT. The chain couples TRBV19 to TRBJ2-2, with D tentatively TRBD2 (5 bases). The CDR3 loop spans 16 amino acids. Germline CDR1 LNHDA, CDR2 SQIVND (reference sequence). V lost 5 bases, J lost 0 bases, and 13 bases lay in between.

The rearrangement joins TRBV5-1 to TRBJ1-1; the D is unclear. The CDR3 covers 12 residues. Germline V gene lookup returns CDR1 SGHRS and CDR2 YFSETQ. The V gene lost 5 bases and the J gene lost 4 bases, with 9 bases spanning the gap. CDR3 in amino acids: CASSQMGTEAFF. CDR3 nucleotide sequence: TGCGCCAGCAGTCAGATGGGCACTGAAGCTTTCTTT.

The chain links TRBV19 to TRBJ2-4, with TRBD1 identical over 10 bases. Germline assignment: CDR1 LNHDA and CDR2 SQIVND (reference sequence). V trimming: 7 bases; J trimming: 11 bases; junction bases outside the gene matches: 11. The CDR3 has 14 amino acids. CDR3 in DNA: TGTGCCAGTACTCCGAGGACAGGGGGGACCTTTCAGTACTTC. The encoded protein is CASTPRTGGTFQYF. Drawing the rest from reference TRBV19 and TRBJ2-4, the complete variable domain is DGGITQSPKYLFRKEGQNVTLSCEQNLNHDAMYWYRQDPGQGLRLIYYSQIVNDFQKGDIAEGYSVSREKKESFPLTVTSAQKNPTAFYLCASTPRTGGTFQYFGAGTRLSVL.

The J gene is TRBJ1-1, the V gene TRBV7-9; no firm D call. Trimming shortened V by 1 base and J by 0 bases, and 9 bases separated the two germline ends. CDR1 is SEHNR and CDR2 is FQNEAQ in the germline V gene (reference sequence). There are 15 residues in the CDR3. Written as DNA, the CDR3 is TGTGCCAGCAGCTTAGGTATAGCGATGAACACTGAAGCTTTCTTT. Residues: CASSLGIAMNTEAFF.

V and J are TRBV30 and TRBJ2-1, with TRBD2 identical over 8 bases. Germline CDR1 reads GTSNPN; CDR2 reads SVGIG (reference sequence). The CDR3 totals 15 residues. V gave up 0 bases and J gave up 2 bases; unmatched junction bases: 3. In nucleotides, the CDR3 is TGTGCCTGGAGTGTATCGACTAGCGCCTACAATGAGCAGTTCTTC. It specifies CAWSVSTSAYNEQFF.

The genes are TRBV18 and TRBJ1-5; 9 bases agree with TRBD1. This CDR3 is 18 amino acids long. Losses at the gene ends were 0 bases for V and 3 bases for J; bases not matched to a gene: 9. CDR1 and CDR2 from the germline V gene are KGHSH and LQKENI. DNA for the CDR3: TGTGCCAGCTCACCACCGGGGTTCCGGGACAGGGACAATCAGCCCCAGCATTTT. The encoded protein is CASSPPGFRDRDNQPQHF.

The CDR3 here is CASTQGQEETQYF. The CDR3 nucleotides are TGTGCCAGCACCCAGGGACAAGAAGAGACCCAGTACTTC. This sequence joins TRBV6-6 and TRBJ2-5; a possible D gene is TRBD1 (6 bases). The germline V and J ends were trimmed by 7 bases and 3 bases, with 12 bases remaining between them. Germline V gene data show CDR1 as MNHNY and CDR2 as SVGAGI (reference sequence). CDR3 length: 13 residues.

The J gene is TRBJ1-1, the V gene TRBV11-2; D is possibly TRBD1 (6 bases). With 8 bases removed from V and 6 bases from J, the gap between germline ends came to 16 bases. Germline values: CDR1 SGHAT, CDR2 FQNNGV. This CDR3 has 13 residues. The CDR3 loop is CASERVRGAEAFF. Written as DNA, the CDR3 is TGTGCCAGCGAAAGGGTAAGGGGGGCTGAAGCTTTCTTT.

The chain joins TRBV6-1 to TRBJ2-7; D not resolved. CDR1 MNHNS and CDR2 SASEGT come from the germline V gene. This CDR3 contains 13 residues. Trimming stripped 3 bases from V and 5 bases from J, with 11 bases between. CDR3 coding DNA: TGTGCCAGCAGTGATGGGATGATCGACGAGCAGTACTTC. Protein: CASSDGMIDEQYF.

This clone appeared a few times. CDR3 residues: CASNQAFF. Here the CDR3 DNA reads TGTGCCAGCAATCAAGCTTTCTTT. This chain uses TRBV2 with TRBJ1-1; D is uncertain. Deletions cut 7 bases from V and 9 bases from J, with 3 bases between. Germline CDR1 SNHLY, CDR2 FYNNEI. This CDR3 comprises 8 residues.

The CDR3 protein is CASSPTAQAYNQPQHF. CDR3 sequence (DNA): TGTGCCAGCTCACCAACGGCTCAGGCTTACAATCAGCCCCAGCATTTT. The rearrangement uses TRBV18 and TRBJ1-5; D call uncertain. The germline CDR1 and CDR2 sequences are KGHSH and LQKENI. This CDR3 region has 16 residues. The V and J ends lost 2 bases and 3 bases respectively, with 14 bases between them.

The chain carries TRBV6-1 and TRBJ1-5; no definite D call. This CDR3 is built from 16 residues. Trimming removed 4 bases at V and 7 bases at J, with 20 bases between. CDR1 MNHNS and CDR2 SASEGT come from the germline V gene. The CDR3 nucleotides are TGTGCCAGCAGTGGGGAAGTTGCCCGTTCACGGCAGCCCCAGCATTTT. Protein product: CASSGEVARSRQPQHF.

V and J are TRBV2 and TRBJ1-1; 7 bases fit TRBD1. Per germline, CDR1 SNHLY and CDR2 FYNNEI. The CDR3 loop spans 17 amino acids. V was pared by 4 bases and J by 0 bases, with 11 bases of the junction left unmatched. The CDR3 loop is CASSVSQGTAMNTEAFF. CDR3 bases: TGTGCCAGCAGTGTGAGTCAAGGGACAGCCATGAACACTGAAGCTTTCTTT.

The chain links TRBV28 to TRBJ2-7, with 9 positions matching TRBD2. CDR1 is MDHEN and CDR2 is SYDVKM in the germline V gene. Unmatched junction bases numbered 3, after V lost 4 bases and J lost 2 bases. This CDR3 region has 14 residues. The CDR3 is CASSSAGGPYEQYF. CDR3 DNA sequence: TGTGCCAGCAGTTCCGCGGGGGGGCCCTACGAGCAGTACTTC.

The rearrangement joins TRBV5-1 to TRBJ2-3; a possible D gene is TRBD2 (6 bases). Germline CDR1 reads SGHRS; CDR2 reads YFSETQ. The CDR3 totals 17 residues. V was pared by 0 bases and J by 2 bases, with 16 bases between. The chain's CDR3 is CASSLGSAGTLTDTQYF. The DNA for the CDR3 is TGCGCCAGCAGCTTGGGATCGGCCGGGACTCTCACAGATACGCAGTATTTT.

The chain couples TRBV5-6 to TRBJ2-7; tentative D call: TRBD1 (5 bases). V lost 4 bases, J lost 1 base, and 15 bases lay in between. The CDR3 runs 15 residues. Germline V gene sequence: CDR1 SGHDT, CDR2 YYEEEE. The chain's CDR3 is CASSANRILSYEQYF. The CDR3 DNA sequence: TGTGCCAGCAGCGCGAACAGGATTTTGTCCTACGAGCAGTACTTC.

The chain carries TRBV5-1 and TRBJ1-1; D not certain. Between the trimmed V and J ends, which lost 0 bases and 1 base, there was a span of 7 bases. The germline CDR1 and CDR2 sequences are SGHRS and YFSETQ. The CDR3 contains 14 residues. For the CDR3, the DNA is TGCGCCAGCAGCTTGGAGAACCCGAACACTGAAGCTTTCTTT. Residues: CASSLENPNTEAFF. The variable domain in full, with the rest retrieved from reference TRBV5-1 and TRBJ1-1, is KAGVTQTPRYLIKTRGQQVTLSCSPISGHRSVSWYQQTPGQGLQFLFEYFSETQRNKGNFPGRFSGRQFSNSRSEMNVSTLELGDSALYLCASSLENPNTEAFFGQGTRLTVV.

The chain employs TRBV5-1 and TRBJ2-2; tentative D call: TRBD1 (5 bases). CDR1 SGHRS and CDR2 YFSETQ come from the germline V gene. With 0 bases removed from V and 5 bases from J, the gap between germline ends came to 11 bases. CDR3 length: 15 amino acids. The CDR3 sequence is CASSLAVPGTGELFF. In nucleotides, the CDR3 is TGCGCCAGCAGCTTGGCAGTGCCAGGGACCGGGGAGCTGTTTTTT.

The chain joins TRBV30 to TRBJ2-7, with D perhaps TRBD1 or TRBD2 (5 bases each). The V gene's germline CDR1 is GTSNPN and CDR2 SVGIG (reference sequence). Trimming took off 4 bases at V and 3 bases at J, with 13 bases between the two ends. This CDR3 is 13 amino acids long. The CDR3 reads CAWNPRDGYEQYF. CDR3 DNA sequence: TGTGCCTGGAACCCCCGGGACGGCTACGAGCAGTACTTC.

The V call is TRBV6-5, the J call TRBJ1-3; the D is unclear. Germline loops: CDR1 MNHEY, CDR2 SVGAGI. Trimming shortened V by 5 bases and J by 0 bases, and 8 bases separated the two germline ends. The CDR3 consists of 14 residues. The CDR3 DNA sequence: TGTGCCAGCAGTCCTAGCAACTCTGGAAACACCATATATTTT. Protein: CASSPSNSGNTIYF.

This clone was observed once. This rearrangement joins TRBV5-1 to TRBJ2-5; tentative D call: TRBD2 (6 bases). V was shortened by 4 bases and J by 2 bases, with 15 bases between the two germline ends. The CDR3 has 15 amino acids. Germline V lookup: CDR1 SGHRS, CDR2 YFSETQ. CDR3 bases: TGCGCCAGCAGCCCTAGCGAGGGGCCTCAAGAGACCCAGTACTTC. Amino acid sequence: CASSPSEGPQETQYF.

The chain links TRBV28 to TRBJ2-7; a weak D match, TRBD2 (6 bases). Deletions cut 10 bases from V and 3 bases from J, with 19 bases between. Germline lookup yields CDR1 MDHEN and CDR2 SYDVKM. This CDR3 has 14 residues. Here the CDR3 reads CATWGEKVFYEQYF. CDR3 coding DNA: TGTGCCACCTGGGGGGAAAAGGTCTTCTACGAGCAGTACTTC. The whole variable domain, filled in from reference TRBV28 and TRBJ2-7, reads DVKVTQSSRYLVKRTGEKVFLECVQDMDHENMFWYRQDPGLGLRLIYFSYDVKMKEKGDIPEGYSVSREKKERFSLILESASTNQTSMYLCATWGEKVFYEQYFGPGTRLTVT.

The chain is built from TRBV11-2 and TRBJ1-3; D gene ambiguous. This CDR3 is 17 amino acids long. Germline loops: CDR1 SGHAT, CDR2 FQNNGV. V was trimmed by 1 base and J by 0 bases, leaving 13 bases between them. CDR3 in amino acids: CASSLVVDPGSGNTIYF. CDR3 nucleotide sequence: TGTGCCAGCAGCTTAGTAGTCGACCCGGGCTCTGGAAACACCATATATTTT. The full variable domain, with the rest looked up from reference TRBV11-2 and TRBJ1-3, is EAGVAQSPRYKIIEKRQSVAFWCNPISGHATLYWYQQILGQGPKLLIQFQNNGVVDDSQLPKDRFSAERLKGVDSTLKIQPAKLEDSAVYLCASSLVVDPGSGNTIYFGEGSWLTVV.